This T cell receptor (beta chain) is from a study of blood T cell repertoires in COVID-19. In the study overall: From T cells, B-cell-depleted T cells, or PBMCs came the material, which was cDNA or gDNA.

Cohorts were based on clinical histories the participants reported. Donors in Cohort 3 counted as recovered after two negative PCRs, clearance, or symptom resolution. Germline loops: CDR1 MRHNA, CDR2 SNTAGT. V lost 6 bases and J lost 7; bases outside the gene matches: 5. The CDR3 sequence is 14 residues long. Authors' methods: By means of reference gene primer amplification, nucleated cell counts were estimated. The repertoire was sequenced with immunoSEQ multiplex PCR; TCRdb's copy has only in-frame clones and lacks some. V, J and clone size are taken as reported in that table, and D and trimming were inferred from the DNA itself. The sample yields over 200,000 clones, nearly 90% seen once.

The chain has TRBV6-4 and TRBJ1-6; 8 bases are shared with TRBD1. Sequencing input: PBMCs or T cells enriched from blood (not recorded which). This clonotype was sampled from a man aged 25-40 years who had recovered from COVID-19. This CDR3 reads CASSQGTGNSPLHF. The CDR3 DNA follows: TGTGCCAGCAGCCAAGGGACAGGCAATTCACCCCTCCACTTT.